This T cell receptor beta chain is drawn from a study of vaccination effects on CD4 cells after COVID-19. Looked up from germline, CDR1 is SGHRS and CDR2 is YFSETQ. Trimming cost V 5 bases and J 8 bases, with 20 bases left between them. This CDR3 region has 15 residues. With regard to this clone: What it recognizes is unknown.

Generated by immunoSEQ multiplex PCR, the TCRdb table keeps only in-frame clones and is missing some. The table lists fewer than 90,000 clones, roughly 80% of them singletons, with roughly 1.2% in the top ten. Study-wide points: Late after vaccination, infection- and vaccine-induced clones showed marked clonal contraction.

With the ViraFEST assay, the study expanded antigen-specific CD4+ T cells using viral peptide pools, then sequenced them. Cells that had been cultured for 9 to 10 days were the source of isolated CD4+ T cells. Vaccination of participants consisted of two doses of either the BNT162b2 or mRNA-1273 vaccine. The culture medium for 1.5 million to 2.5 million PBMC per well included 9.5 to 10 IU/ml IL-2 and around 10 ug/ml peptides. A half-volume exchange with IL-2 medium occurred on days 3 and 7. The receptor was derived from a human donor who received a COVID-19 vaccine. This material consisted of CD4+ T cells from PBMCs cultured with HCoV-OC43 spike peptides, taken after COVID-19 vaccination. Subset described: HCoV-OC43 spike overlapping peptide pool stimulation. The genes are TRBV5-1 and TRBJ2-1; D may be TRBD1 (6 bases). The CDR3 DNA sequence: TGCGCCAGCAGAAGAAACCCTACAGGGATGGATGAGCAGTTCTTC. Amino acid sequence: CASRRNPTGMDEQFF.